This T cell receptor (beta chain) was captured by sequencing in a study of T-cell memory formation after mild COVID-19. One entry per CDR3 protein, called by TCRdb with MiXCR from the 5' RACE reads. The sample consists of 350,000 or so distinct CDR3 sequences, 20% to 25% of them appearing once. This clonotype was picked up a small number of times. V trimming: 0 bases; J trimming: 2 bases; junction bases outside the gene matches: 1. This CDR3 has 15 residues. The germline V gene has CDR1 MNHEY and CDR2 SVGAGI. This chain connects TRBV6-5 to TRBJ2-1, with 7 bases that match TRBD2. The origin of this receptor is an adult woman who had mild COVID-19 (a few samples of this study predate the infection). Cell type and time point are not known. Specimen: PBMCs or a T cell subset sorted from them (not recorded which). The CDR3, as DNA: TGTGCCAGCAGTTACTCGGCGGGAGCCTACAATGAGCAGTTCTTC. It specifies CASSYSAGAYNEQFF.